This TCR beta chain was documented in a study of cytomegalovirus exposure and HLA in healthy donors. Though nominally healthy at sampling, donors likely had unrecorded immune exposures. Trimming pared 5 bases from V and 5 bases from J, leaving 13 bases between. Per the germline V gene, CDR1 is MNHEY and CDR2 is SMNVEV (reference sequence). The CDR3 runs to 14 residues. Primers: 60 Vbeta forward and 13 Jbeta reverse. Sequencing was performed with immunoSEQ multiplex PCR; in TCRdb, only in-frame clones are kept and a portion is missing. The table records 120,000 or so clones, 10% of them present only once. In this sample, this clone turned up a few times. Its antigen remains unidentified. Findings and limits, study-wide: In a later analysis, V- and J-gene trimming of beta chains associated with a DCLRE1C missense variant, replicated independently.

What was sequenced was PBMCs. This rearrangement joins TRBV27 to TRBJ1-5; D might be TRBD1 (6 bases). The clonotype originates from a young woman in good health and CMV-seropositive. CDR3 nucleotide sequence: TGTGCCAGCAGTCCGACAGGACTGCATCAGCCCCAGCATTTT. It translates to CASSPTGLHQPQHF.